Given below is one TCR beta chain in context. Its specificity is not known. Sequenced by immunoSEQ multiplex PCR; TCRdb stores in-frame clones only, minus some. The sample shows about 43,000 clones, around nine tenths of them seen only once. The record originates from a study of tissue T cells after allogeneic stem cell transplantation. Study results and limitations: This small cohort was clinically heterogeneous, and sampling depth was a limitation.

The receptor comes from a woman aged 40-75 years who later had graft-versus-host disease after an allogeneic stem cell transplant. The sequencing here drew on blood, taken before transplantation.

The CDR3 DNA is TGTGCCAGCAGCACGACAGGAGGGGGGTTCGGGGCTGAAGCTTTCTTT. Translation gives CASSTTGGGFGAEAFF. The chain couples TRBV7-9 to TRBJ1-1; tentatively, D is TRBD1 (6 bases). This CDR3 comprises 16 residues. V was trimmed by 5 bases and J by 6 bases, leaving 22 bases between them. CDR1 and CDR2 from the germline V gene are SEHNR and FQNEAQ (reference sequence).